This TCR beta chain was obtained from a study of shared clonotypes between healthy human individuals (dated by TCRdb to about 2020). Turning to the overall study: The cohort included a few men and a couple of women between 18 and 49 years of age. Each donor's leukapheresis produced roughly between roughly 0.85 and 9.5 billion PBMCs. For each donor, CD4 naive and CD4 memory were each run on three plates, CD8 naive on two plates, and CD8 memory on one plate. Different laboratories and diverse techniques were used to prepare libraries and sequence TCR repertoires, to increase sequencing depth and limit assay-specific biases. To estimate repertoire size and how much clonotypes are shared between individuals, the study performed deep sequencing of blood TCR repertoires from roughly five healthy adults. Study-wide findings and limitations: Compared with non-shared clonotypes, clonotypes shared by all four sorted-subset donors had higher generation probabilities. Because the study included a small number of donors, the genetic and exposure-history diversity represented was limited. Sampling was restricted to blood, and TCR repertoires in tissue are likely to differ from TCR repertoires in blood. Even with the large sequencing depth, rarefaction of the sorted-subset datasets indicated that sequencing was incomplete. Estimated clonotype richness was generally larger for naive than for memory subsets. Based on pairwise subsampling, the degree of clonotype sharing among donors was expected to be affected by sequencing depth. Sharing across a few donors was observed for around 5% of naive CD4, 3.5% of naive CD8, 2% to 2.5% of memory CD4, and roughly 0.4% of memory CD8 clonotypes.

CD8 naive samples were obtained by positive selection for CCR7 among CD45RO-negative cells, yielding a CD45RA+CCR7+ population from which TemRA cells were excluded. The donors were healthy, HIV-negative adults with no recently reported acute infections or vaccinations. Only Caucasian adults living in Nashville, Tennessee, USA were represented among the donors. After blood collection by leukapheresis, PBMCs were isolated using Ficoll-Histopaque density gradient centrifugation and then cryopreserved in the vapor phase of liquid nitrogen. Analytical flow cytometry was used to check the purity and quantity of every magnetically sorted T cell population. Genomic DNA was isolated from every sorted fraction and measured by UV absorbance on a Nanodrop 2000c. With respect to this clone: Which antigen it targets is not known. Within one base of it there is no much larger clone, and no base qualities were kept.

CDR1 and CDR2 were assigned from the germline V gene (reference sequence) as SEHNR and FQNEAQ. For this chain, trimming is 4 bases at the V end and 6 bases at the J end, and the number of junction bases without a gene match is 8. The CDR3 spans 15 residues, from the cysteine through the phenylalanine. Just the 45-base CDR3 DNA is kept, in frame starting at base 1. TCR CDR3 regions were amplified from genomic DNA by multiplex PCR using the deep immunoSEQ assay. For each cell subset, the extracted genomic DNA was distributed evenly across all wells of several immunoSEQ 96-well plates, and each plate served as one replicate. For sorted subsets, each replicate PCR was loaded with approximately 200 ng genomic DNA, equivalent to 25,000 to 30,000 T cell genomes. The purified libraries were quantified using a Qubit 3.0 fluorometer, sized with a Bioanalyzer 2100, and then quantified again using the KAPA Library Quantification kit. A separate single-read 150-cycle Illumina NextSeq 550 flow cell was used to sequence each immunoSEQ 96-well plate. The original methods were these. Because only junctional sequences without quality scores were contained in the immunoSEQ output, filtering matching that applied to full-length reads could not be performed. Sequences were annotated with PyIR, a Python wrapper for IgBLAST v1.9, using IMGT germline references to assign V/J genes and CDR3. Reads with weak V/J assignments (E-value above 1e-6), missing CDR3, stop codons, out-of-frame junctions, or ambiguous translated residues were removed. V3J clonotypes were defined by identical inferred V gene, J gene, and CDR3 amino acid sequence. To compute the percentage overlap between repertoires, the number of shared unique clonotypes was divided by the size of the smaller repertoire. RTK rarefaction, the Chao1 estimator, and Recon v2.1 estimates of unobserved clonotypes were used to assess repertoire richness. OLGA was used to compute generation probabilities for all TCRbeta clonotypes that the gDNA method yielded from a handful of donors. What TCRdb holds here is the immuneACCESS table cut down to in-frame rearrangements. Part of the clones is not present; checked against another copy, under half of the missing clones reflect an unresolved V gene, and the others are unexplained. V and J calls and clone size follow that table, whereas D and trimming were derived from the DNA. Recorded for this sample are 2 million to 2.5 million clones; about 94% of them occurred a single time. The ten largest account for more than 0.95% of the sample.

The sample comprised naive CD8+ T cells sorted from blood. The cell subset or site label of this sample denotes: CD45RA+CCR7+. The V and J segments used are TRBV7-9 and TRBJ2-1; 8 middle bases align to TRBD1. The receptor was isolated from a man between 18 and 29 years old in good health. The CDR3 protein: CASSWRDRMSNEQFF. At the DNA level, the sequence is TGTGCCAGCAGCTGGAGGGACAGGATGAGCAATGAGCAGTTCTTC.